These T cell receptor beta chains were read from a single sample in a study of blood T cell repertoires in COVID-19. Method: immunoSEQ multiplex PCR; TCRdb's copy keeps in-frame clones and lacks some. The sample holds hundreds of thousands of clones, roughly 88% seen once. The sequencing input was peripheral blood. The receptors come from a human donor in a cohort sampled during active COVID-19. CDR3s include the opening cysteine and the closing phenylalanine or tryptophan. Each record gives: J gene, V gene, D gene, CDR3 length, clone size, CDR3 DNA, CDR3 protein. A D gene is named only where the DNA matches it firmly. Clone size is not always given. Where it is, it says once, few, many or a class for expanded clones.

TRBJ1-2	TRBV7-9	.	14	.	TGTGCCAGCAGCTTATCTGGCAATAACTATGGCTACACCTTC	CASSLSGNNYGYTF
TRBJ2-7	TRBV28	TRBD2	15	.	TGTGCCAGCAGTTTCGTTAGCGGGATGTCCTACGAGCAGTACTTC	CASSFVSGMSYEQYF
TRBJ2-1	TRBV11-1	.	13	once	TGTGCCAGCGCAATAACTACGGTCCGTGAGCAGTTCTTC	CASAITTVREQFF
TRBJ2-3	TRBV19	.	11	.	TGTGCCAGTAGCACTACAGATACGCAGTATTTT	CASSTTDTQYF
TRBJ1-4	TRBV19	TRBD1	14	.	TGTGCCGCGAAGGGGGCGAATCCGAATGAAAAACTGTTTTTT	CAAKGANPNEKLFF
TRBJ1-5	TRBV5-6	.	14	.	TGTGCCAGCAGCTTGGGCACAAAAACTCAGCCCCAGCATTTT	CASSLGTKTQPQHF
TRBJ2-6	TRBV2	TRBD1	17	.	TGTGCCAGCACTCGGGACAGGCGGGACTCTGGGGCCAACGTCCTGACTTTC	CASTRDRRDSGANVLTF
TRBJ1-6	TRBV15	TRBD1	15	.	TGTGCCACCAGCAGAGGGCGGACAGGTGTTTCACCCCTCCACTTT	CATSRGRTGVSPLHF
TRBJ1-2	TRBV9	TRBD1	14	.	TGTGCCAGCAGCGGACAGGGAGCAGGCTATGGCTACACCTTC	CASSGQGAGYGYTF
TRBJ1-2	TRBV3-1/TRBV3-2	TRBD1	16	.	TGTGCCAGCAGCCATGAGACAGGGCGGCCTAACTATGGCTACACCTTC	CASSHETGRPNYGYTF
TRBJ2-3	TRBV2	.	14	.	TGTGCCAGCACTACGGGAACCCCCCCAGATACGCAGTATTTT	CASTTGTPPDTQYF
TRBJ2-7	TRBV5-1	.	11	.	TGCGCCAGCAGCTTGGCATACGAGCAGTACTTC	CASSLAYEQYF
TRBJ1-1	TRBV11-2	.	14	once	TGTGCCAGCAGCTTAGATCCCGCGGAGGGTGAAGCTTTCTTT	CASSLDPAEGEAFF
TRBJ2-3	TRBV4-3	TRBD2	16	.	TGCGCCAGCAGCCAAGAGGCTAGCGGGAGGTTAGATACGCAGTATTTT	CASSQEASGRLDTQYF
TRBJ2-7	TRBV12-3/TRBV12-4	.	12	.	TGTGCCAGCTCCTCCGGAGTTAGCGAGCAGTACTTC	CASSSGVSEQYF
TRBJ1-3	TRBV12-3/TRBV12-4	.	12	.	TGTGCCAGCAGTGACTCCCAGAACACCATATATTTT	CASSDSQNTIYF
TRBJ2-1	TRBV5-1	.	16	.	TGCGCCAGCAGCACTACCGCTGGGTCTTCCTACAATGAGCAGTTCTTC	CASSTTAGSSYNEQFF
TRBJ2-4	TRBV9	.	17	.	TGTGCCAGCAGCGGTAGACAGGCCACGGGGGCCAAAAACATTCAGTACTTC	CASSGRQATGAKNIQYF
TRBJ1-1	TRBV5-1	.	15	.	TGCGCCAGCAGCTTGTGGGACACAAAGAACACTGAAGCTTTCTTT	CASSLWDTKNTEAFF
TRBJ2-7	TRBV30	TRBD2	15	.	TGTGCCTGGAGTGTCCGGGCGGGAGGCACCTACGAGCAGTACTTC	CAWSVRAGGTYEQYF
TRBJ2-3	TRBV9	TRBD2	19	.	TGTGCCAGCAGCGAGTCGAGTGGGAGGGGCCACCTCTCCACAGATACGCAGTATTTT	CASSESSGRGHLSTDTQYF
TRBJ2-7	TRBV18	.	15	.	TGTGCCAGCTCACTGGGGGCCGCCACAAACTACGAGCAGTACTTC	CASSLGAATNYEQYF
TRBJ2-7	TRBV27	.	10	.	TGTGCCAGCACCACCTACGAGCAGTACTTC	CASTTYEQYF
TRBJ1-1	TRBV4-1	TRBD1	15	.	TGCGCCAGCAGCAAACCCGACAGGGGGAACACTGAAGCTTTCTTT	CASSKPDRGNTEAFF
TRBJ1-2	TRBV6-5	TRBD1	13	.	TGTGCCAGCAGTTATTCAGGGGGCGATGGCTACACCTTC	CASSYSGGDGYTF
TRBJ1-2	TRBV5-1	.	13	.	TGCGCCAGCAGCCCGGACGGGACACAGGGCTACACCTTC	CASSPDGTQGYTF
TRBJ1-5	TRBV15	.	13	.	TGTGCCACCAGCATGGGAGGCGGTCAGCCCCAGCATTTT	CATSMGGGQPQHF
TRBJ2-1	TRBV18	TRBD2	17	.	TGTGCCAGCTCACCACTAGCGGGAGGTCCTCCGGACAATGAGCAGTTCTTC	CASSPLAGGPPDNEQFF
TRBJ1-1	TRBV6-5	.	15	.	TGTGCCAGCAGTTACTCGATCACAGGGCGGCCTGAAGCTTTCTTT	CASSYSITGRPEAFF
TRBJ2-7	TRBV7-8	.	12	.	TGTGCCAGCAGCTGGGACACCTACGAGCAGTACTTC	CASSWDTYEQYF
TRBJ1-1	TRBV9	.	15	few	TGTGCCAGCAGCGCCCTTGGGGGCGCGAACACTGAAGCTTTCTTT	CASSALGGANTEAFF
TRBJ2-2	TRBV5-1	TRBD2	16	.	TGCGCCAGCAGCGATCCTGCAGCGGGATTCACCGGGGAGCTGTTTTTT	CASSDPAAGFTGELFF
TRBJ1-5	TRBV12-5	TRBD1	17	.	TGTGCTAGTGGTTACAGCCGGGACAGGGTAATGAATCAGCCCCAGCATTTT	CASGYSRDRVMNQPQHF
TRBJ1-1	TRBV7-9	TRBD1	18	.	TGTGCCAGCAGCACCCGTCGGGGGACAGGGGTTACCAACACTGAAGCTTTCTTT	CASSTRRGTGVTNTEAFF
TRBJ1-2	TRBV30	.	12	.	TGTGCCTGGAGTTACAGGCTCTATGGCTACACCTTC	CAWSYRLYGYTF
TRBJ1-5	TRBV7-2	TRBD1	18	.	TGTGCCAGCAGCTTAGGACAGGGTTTCAGTAGTAGCAATCAGCCCCAGCATTTT	CASSLGQGFSSSNQPQHF
TRBJ2-1	TRBV11-2	.	16	.	TGTGCCAGCAGTCGCTCCGTGGGGCCCTCCTACAATGAGCAGTTCTTC	CASSRSVGPSYNEQFF
TRBJ1-3	TRBV11-3	.	17	.	TGTGCCAGCAGCTTCTCAGGAGGGTTCAGCTCTGGAAACACCATATATTTT	CASSFSGGFSSGNTIYF
TRBJ1-4	TRBV7-9	.	15	.	TGTGCCAGCAGCTTAGAGGACCTGGGAGTGGAAAAACTGTTTTTT	CASSLEDLGVEKLFF